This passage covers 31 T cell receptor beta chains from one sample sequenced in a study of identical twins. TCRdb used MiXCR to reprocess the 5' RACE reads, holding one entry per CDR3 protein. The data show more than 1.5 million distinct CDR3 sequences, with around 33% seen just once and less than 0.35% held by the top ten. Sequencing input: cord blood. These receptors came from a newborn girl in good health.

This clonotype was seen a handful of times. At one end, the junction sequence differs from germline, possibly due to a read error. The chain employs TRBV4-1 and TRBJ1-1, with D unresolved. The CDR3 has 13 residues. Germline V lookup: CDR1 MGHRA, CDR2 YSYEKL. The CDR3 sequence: CASSQTGRTEAFF. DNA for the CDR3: TGTGCCAGTAGCCAAACCGGGAGGACTGAAGCTTTCTTT.

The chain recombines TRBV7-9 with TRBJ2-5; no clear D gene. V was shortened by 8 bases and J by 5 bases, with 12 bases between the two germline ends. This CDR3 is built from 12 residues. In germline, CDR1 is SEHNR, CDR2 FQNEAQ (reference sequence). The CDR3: CASGEDLETQYF. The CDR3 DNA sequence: TGTGCCAGCGGTGAGGATTTGGAGACCCAGTACTTC. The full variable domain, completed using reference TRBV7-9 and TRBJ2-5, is DTGVSQNPRHKITKRGQNVTFRCDPISEHNRLYWYRQTLGQGPEFLTYFQNEAQLEKSRLLSDRFSAERPKGSFSTLEIQRTEQGDSAMYLCASGEDLETQYFGPGTRLLVL.

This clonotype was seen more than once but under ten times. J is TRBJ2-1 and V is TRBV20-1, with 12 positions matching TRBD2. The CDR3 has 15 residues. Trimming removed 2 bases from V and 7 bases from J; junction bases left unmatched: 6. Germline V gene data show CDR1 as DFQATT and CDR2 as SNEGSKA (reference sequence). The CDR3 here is CSARPGLAGLNEQFF. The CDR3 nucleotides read TGCAGTGCTAGACCCGGACTAGCGGGGTTGAATGAGCAGTTCTTC.

The CDR3 bases are TGTGCCAGCAGTTCCCCATATCTCAACCCCTACAATGAGCAGTTCTTC. This translates into CASSSPYLNPYNEQFF. The rearrangement joins TRBV6-5 to TRBJ2-1; D remains ambiguous. V shed 4 bases and J shed 2 bases, with 15 bases lying between them. Germline V lookup: CDR1 MNHEY, CDR2 SVGAGI. The CDR3 has 16 residues.

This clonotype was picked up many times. This chain's CDR3 is CASSFKGANYGYTF. CDR3 sequence (DNA): TGTGCCAGCAGTTTCAAGGGGGCTAACTATGGCTACACCTTC. This chain joins TRBV12-3 or TRBV12-4 and TRBJ1-2; TRBD1 might be the D (6 bases). This CDR3 contains 14 residues. The germline V and J ends were trimmed by 3 bases and 0 bases, with 8 bases remaining between them.

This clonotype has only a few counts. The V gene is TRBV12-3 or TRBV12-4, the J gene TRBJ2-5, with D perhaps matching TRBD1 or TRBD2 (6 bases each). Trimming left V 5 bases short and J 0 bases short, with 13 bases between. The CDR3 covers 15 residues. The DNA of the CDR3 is TGTGCCAGCAGTGACAGAGGGGGGCACCAAGAGACCCAGTACTTC. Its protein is CASSDRGGHQETQYF.

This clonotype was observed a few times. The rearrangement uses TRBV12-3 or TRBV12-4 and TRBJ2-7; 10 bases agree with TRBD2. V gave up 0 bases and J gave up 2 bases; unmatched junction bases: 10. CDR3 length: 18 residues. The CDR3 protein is CASSLAQGESGRAYEQYF. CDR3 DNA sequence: TGTGCCAGCAGTTTAGCGCAGGGGGAAAGCGGGAGGGCCTACGAGCAGTACTTC.

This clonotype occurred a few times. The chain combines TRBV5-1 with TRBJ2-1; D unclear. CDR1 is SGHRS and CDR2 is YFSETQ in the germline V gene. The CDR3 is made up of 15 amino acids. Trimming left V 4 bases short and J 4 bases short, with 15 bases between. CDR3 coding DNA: TGCGCCAGCAGCCCTCTGCATTATCAGTACAATGAGCAGTTCTTC. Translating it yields CASSPLHYQYNEQFF.

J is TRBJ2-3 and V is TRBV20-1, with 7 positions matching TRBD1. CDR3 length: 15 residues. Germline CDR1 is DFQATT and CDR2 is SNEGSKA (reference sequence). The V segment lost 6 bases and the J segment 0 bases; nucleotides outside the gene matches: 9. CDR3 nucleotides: TGCAGTGCAGAAGGTCTGGACAGGAGCACAGATACGCAGTATTTT. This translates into CSAEGLDRSTDTQYF.

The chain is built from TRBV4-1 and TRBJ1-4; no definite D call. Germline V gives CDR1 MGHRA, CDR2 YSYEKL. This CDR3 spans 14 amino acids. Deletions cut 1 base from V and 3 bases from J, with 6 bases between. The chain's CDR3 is CASSQVRPNEKLFF. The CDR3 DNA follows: TGCGCCAGCAGCCAAGTGCGTCCTAATGAAAAACTGTTTTTT.

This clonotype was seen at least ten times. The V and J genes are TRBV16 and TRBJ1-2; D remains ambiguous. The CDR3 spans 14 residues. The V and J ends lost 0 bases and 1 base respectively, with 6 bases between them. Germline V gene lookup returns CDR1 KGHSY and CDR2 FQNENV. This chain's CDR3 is CASSQSGLNYGYTF. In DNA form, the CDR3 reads TGTGCCAGCAGCCAATCCGGCCTTAACTATGGCTACACCTTC.

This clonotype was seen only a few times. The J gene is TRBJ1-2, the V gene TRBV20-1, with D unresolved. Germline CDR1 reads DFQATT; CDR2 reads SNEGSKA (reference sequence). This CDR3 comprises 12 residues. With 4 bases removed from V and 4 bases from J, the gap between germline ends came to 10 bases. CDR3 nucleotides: TGCAGTGCTACGCCAGCCACCTATGGCTACACCTTC. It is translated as CSATPATYGYTF.

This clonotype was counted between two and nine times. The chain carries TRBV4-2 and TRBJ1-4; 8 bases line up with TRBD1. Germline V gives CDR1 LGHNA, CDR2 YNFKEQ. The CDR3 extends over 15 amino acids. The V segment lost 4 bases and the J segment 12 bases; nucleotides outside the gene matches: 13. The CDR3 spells CASSPRQGKGEELFF. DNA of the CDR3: TGTGCCAGCAGCCCGAGACAGGGGAAGGGGGAGGAACTGTTTTTT.

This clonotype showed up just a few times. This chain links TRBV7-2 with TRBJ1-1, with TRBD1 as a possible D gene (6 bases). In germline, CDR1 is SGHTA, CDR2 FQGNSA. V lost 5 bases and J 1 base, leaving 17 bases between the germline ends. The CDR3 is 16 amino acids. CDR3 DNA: TGTGCCAGCAGCGGCAGGGGCTTCTTAAGGAACACTGAAGCTTTCTTT. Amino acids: CASSGRGFLRNTEAFF.

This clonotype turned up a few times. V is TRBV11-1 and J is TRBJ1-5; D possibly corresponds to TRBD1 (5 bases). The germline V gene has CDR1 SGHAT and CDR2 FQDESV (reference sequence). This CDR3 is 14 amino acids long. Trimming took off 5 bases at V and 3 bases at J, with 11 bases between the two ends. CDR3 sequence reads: CASSPTDFNQPQHF. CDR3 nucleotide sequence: TGTGCCAGCAGCCCGACAGATTTCAATCAGCCCCAGCATTTT.

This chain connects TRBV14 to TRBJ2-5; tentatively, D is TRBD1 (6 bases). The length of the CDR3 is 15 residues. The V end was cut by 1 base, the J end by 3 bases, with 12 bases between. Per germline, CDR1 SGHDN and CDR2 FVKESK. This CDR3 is CASSQARTVEETQYF. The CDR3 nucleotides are TGTGCCAGCAGCCAAGCCCGGACAGTGGAAGAGACCCAGTACTTC.

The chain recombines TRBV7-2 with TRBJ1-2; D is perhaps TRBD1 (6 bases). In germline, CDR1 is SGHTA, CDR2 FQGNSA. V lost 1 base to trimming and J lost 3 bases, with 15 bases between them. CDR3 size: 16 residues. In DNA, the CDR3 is TGTGCCAGCAGCTTAGGGACAGTACCCACCCACTATGGCTACACCTTC. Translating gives CASSLGTVPTHYGYTF.

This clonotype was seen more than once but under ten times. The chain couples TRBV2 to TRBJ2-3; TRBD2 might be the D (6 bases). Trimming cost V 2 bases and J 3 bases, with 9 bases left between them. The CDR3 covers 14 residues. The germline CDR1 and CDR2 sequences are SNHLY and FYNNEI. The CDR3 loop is CASSESSVTDTQYF. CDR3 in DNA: TGTGCCAGCAGTGAATCTAGCGTGACAGATACGCAGTATTTT.

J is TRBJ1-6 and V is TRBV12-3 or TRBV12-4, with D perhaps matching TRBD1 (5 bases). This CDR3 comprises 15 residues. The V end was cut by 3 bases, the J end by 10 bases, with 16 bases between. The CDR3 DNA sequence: TGTGCCAGCAGTTTGGCCGGGCCCGGGGGATCACCCCTCCACTTT. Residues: CASSLAGPGGSPLHF.

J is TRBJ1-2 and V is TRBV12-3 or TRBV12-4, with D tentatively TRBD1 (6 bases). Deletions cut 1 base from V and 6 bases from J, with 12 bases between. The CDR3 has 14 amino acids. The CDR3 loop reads CASSLGQGMDGYTF. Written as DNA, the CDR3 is TGTGCCAGCAGTTTAGGGCAGGGGATGGATGGCTACACCTTC.

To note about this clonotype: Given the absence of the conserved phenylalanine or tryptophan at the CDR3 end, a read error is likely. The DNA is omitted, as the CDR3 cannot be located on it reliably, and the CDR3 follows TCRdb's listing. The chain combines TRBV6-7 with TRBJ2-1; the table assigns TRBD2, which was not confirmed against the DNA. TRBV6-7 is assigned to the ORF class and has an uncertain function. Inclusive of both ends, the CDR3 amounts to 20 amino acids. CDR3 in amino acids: CASSYPGTSGSLHPAMSSSS.

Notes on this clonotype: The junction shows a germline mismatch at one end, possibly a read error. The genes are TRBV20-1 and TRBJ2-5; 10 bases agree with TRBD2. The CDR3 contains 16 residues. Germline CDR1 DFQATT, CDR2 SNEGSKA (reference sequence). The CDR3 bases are TGCAGTGCTAGAAGGGGTAGCGGGAGGCCCCAAGAGACCCAGTCCTTC. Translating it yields CSARRGSGRPQETQSF.

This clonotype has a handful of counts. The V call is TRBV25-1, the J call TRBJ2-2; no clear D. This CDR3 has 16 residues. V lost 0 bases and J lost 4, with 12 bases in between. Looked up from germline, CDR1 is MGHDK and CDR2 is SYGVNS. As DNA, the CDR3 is TGTGCCAGCAGTGAATATCGGCAGGATTTCACCGGGGAGCTGTTTTTT. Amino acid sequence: CASSEYRQDFTGELFF.

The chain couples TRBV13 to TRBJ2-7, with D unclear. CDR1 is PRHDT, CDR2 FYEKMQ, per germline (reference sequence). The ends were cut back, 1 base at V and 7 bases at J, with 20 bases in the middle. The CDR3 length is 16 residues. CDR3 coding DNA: TGTGCCAGCAGCTTAGTTCGGCAGGTTTTTTACAATGAGCAGTACTTC. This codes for CASSLVRQVFYNEQYF.

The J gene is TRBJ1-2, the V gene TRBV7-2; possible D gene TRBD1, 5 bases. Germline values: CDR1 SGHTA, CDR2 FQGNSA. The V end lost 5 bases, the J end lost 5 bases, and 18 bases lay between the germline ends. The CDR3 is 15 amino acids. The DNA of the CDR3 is TGTGCCAGCAGCCATCGCGGGGGAGGACTGTATGGCTACACCTTC. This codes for CASSHRGGGLYGYTF.

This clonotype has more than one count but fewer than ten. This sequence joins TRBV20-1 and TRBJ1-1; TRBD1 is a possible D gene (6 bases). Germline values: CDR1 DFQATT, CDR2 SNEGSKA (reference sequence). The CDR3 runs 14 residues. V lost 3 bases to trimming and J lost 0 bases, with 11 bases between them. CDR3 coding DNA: TGCAGTGCTAGCCCGGGACACATGAACACTGAAGCTTTCTTT. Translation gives CSASPGHMNTEAFF.

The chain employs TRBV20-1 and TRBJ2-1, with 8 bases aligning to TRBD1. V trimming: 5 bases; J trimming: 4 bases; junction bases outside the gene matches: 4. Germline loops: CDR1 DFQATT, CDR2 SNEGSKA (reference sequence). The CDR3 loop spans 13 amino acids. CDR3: CSACDRGYNEQFF. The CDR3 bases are TGCAGTGCTTGCGACAGGGGATACAATGAGCAGTTCTTC.

This chain's CDR3 is CASSSAGTGTYEQYF. The CDR3 coding sequence is TGTGCCAGCAGCTCCGCCGGGACAGGAACCTACGAGCAGTACTTC. V and J are TRBV28 and TRBJ2-7; the match to TRBD1 covers 8 bases. V lost 6 bases, J lost 2 bases, and 9 bases stayed unmatched. The CDR3 spans 15 residues. Germline assignment: CDR1 MDHEN and CDR2 SYDVKM.

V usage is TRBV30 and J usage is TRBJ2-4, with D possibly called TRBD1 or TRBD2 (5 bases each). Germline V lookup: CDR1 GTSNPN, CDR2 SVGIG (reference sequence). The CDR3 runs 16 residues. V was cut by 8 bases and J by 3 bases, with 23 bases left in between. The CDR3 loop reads CAGTSSVEVVKNIQYF. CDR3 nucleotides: TGTGCCGGGACGTCATCAGTGGAGGTAGTCAAAAACATTCAGTACTTC.

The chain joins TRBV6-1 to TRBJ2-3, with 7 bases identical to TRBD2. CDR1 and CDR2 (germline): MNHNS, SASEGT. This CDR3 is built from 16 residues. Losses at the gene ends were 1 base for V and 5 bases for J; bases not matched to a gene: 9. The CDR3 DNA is TGTGCCAGCAGTGAAGGGCTAGCGGTAGGGGTAGATACGCAGTATTTT. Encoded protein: CASSEGLAVGVDTQYF.

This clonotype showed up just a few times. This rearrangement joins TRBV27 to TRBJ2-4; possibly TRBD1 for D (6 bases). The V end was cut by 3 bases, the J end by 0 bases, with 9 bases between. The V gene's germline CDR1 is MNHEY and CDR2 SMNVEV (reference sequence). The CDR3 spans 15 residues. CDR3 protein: CASSFDRTAKNIQYF. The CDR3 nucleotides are TGTGCCAGCAGTTTCGACAGGACAGCCAAAAACATTCAGTACTTC.